One T cell receptor (beta chain) is described in this entry. The target antigen is unknown. The CDR3 contains 17 residues. The J segment lost 2 bases and the V segment lost 0 bases, leaving 6 bases of the junction unmatched. Germline CDR1 SGDLS, CDR2 YYNGEE. Cells designated naive CD8 were CD45RO-negative and were positively selected for CCR7, with terminally differentiated effector memory CD45RA+ cells excluded. The record originates from a study of shared clonotypes between healthy human individuals. Study-wide findings and caveats: Among the subsets, naive ones generally showed larger estimated richness than memory ones.

TCRdb's copy holds only in-frame clones and misses some; the assay was immunoSEQ multiplex PCR. The table records some 2.1 million clones, about 95% of them present only once. V usage is TRBV9 and J usage is TRBJ2-3, with TRBD2 identical over 10 bases. Sequenced input: naive CD8+ T cells sorted from blood. This receptor was obtained from a young man in good health. CDR3 nucleotide sequence: TGTGCCAGCAGCGTAGTGGCTAGCGGGGGCCACACAGATACGCAGTATTTT. Protein: CASSVVASGGHTDTQYF.